The present TCR beta chain was sequenced within a study of Graves' ophthalmopathy and Graves' hyperthyroidism. CDR1 DFQATT and CDR2 SNEGSKA come from the germline V gene (reference sequence). Trimming removed 5 bases from V and 6 bases from J, with 8 bases in between. The CDR3 covers 10 residues. There are many counts of this clonotype. Amplification targeted the TCR beta CDR3 regions, with RNA transcripts as the source material. RT-PCR with HTBI primers came first, then second-round multiplex PCR. In TCRdb, the multiplex PCR reads were re-called with MiXCR into one record per CDR3 protein. This table holds roughly 410,000 distinct CDR3 sequences, roughly 15% found once.

This rearrangement joins TRBV20-1 to TRBJ2-7, with a weak D call TRBD1 (5 bases). The TCR comes from a young woman with stable Graves' hyperthyroidism. Sequencing was carried out using peripheral blood. Here the CDR3 DNA reads TGCAGTGCTCTAGGGGCCGAGCAGTACTTC. It is translated as CSALGAEQYF.